This T cell receptor beta chain came from a study of shared clonotypes between healthy human individuals. Study summary: Used for every donor were three CD4 naive, three CD4 memory, two CD8 naive and one CD8 memory plate.

The table came from immunoSEQ multiplex PCR; TCRdb's copy has only in-frame clones and leaves some out. This table has about 770,000 clones, around 77% appearing once. On this clone: Its antigen is unknown.

The CDR3 runs 14 residues. Germline V CDR1 and CDR2: SQVTM, ANQGSEA. V dropped 1 base and J dropped 1 base, with 10 bases sitting between them. Study conclusions and caveats: Memory subsets generally showed smaller estimated richness than naive subsets did. Represented genetic and exposure-history diversity was restricted by having few donors. Of the naive CD4 clonotypes, around 4.8% were shared across a few donors.

Specimen: memory CD4+ T cells sorted from blood. Subset denoted: CD45RA-negative fraction. This sequence originates from a woman aged 25-40 years in good health. This chain joins TRBV29-1 and TRBJ1-1; D is possibly TRBD1 (5 bases). The CDR3 coding sequence is TGCAGCGTTGAAGGGGTGACAGCGAACACTGAAGCTTTCTTT. This encodes CSVEGVTANTEAFF.